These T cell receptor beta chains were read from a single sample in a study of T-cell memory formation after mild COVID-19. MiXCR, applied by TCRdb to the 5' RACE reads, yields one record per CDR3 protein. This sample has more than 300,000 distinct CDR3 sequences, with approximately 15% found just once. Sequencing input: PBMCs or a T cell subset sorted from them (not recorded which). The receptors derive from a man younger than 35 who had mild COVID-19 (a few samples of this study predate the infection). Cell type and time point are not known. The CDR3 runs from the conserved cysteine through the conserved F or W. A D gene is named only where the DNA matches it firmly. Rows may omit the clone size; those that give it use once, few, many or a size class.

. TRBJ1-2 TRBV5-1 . CASSPGDFSYGYTF TGCGCCAGCAGCCCTGGAGATTTTTCCTATGGCTACACCTTC
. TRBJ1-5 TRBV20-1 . CSATIIQGALVRPQHF TGCAGTGCTACGATAATACAGGGTGCCCTCGTGAGGCCCCAGCATTTT
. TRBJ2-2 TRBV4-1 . CASSHAGGPGELFF TGCGCCAGCAGCCATGCCGGGGGCCCCGGGGAGCTGTTTTTT
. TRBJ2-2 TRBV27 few CASILSWPGELFF TGTGCCAGCATCCTTTCATGGCCCGGGGAGCTGTTTTTT
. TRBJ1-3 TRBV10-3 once CATAREGPNTIYF TGTGCCACCGCCAGGGAGGGGCCAAACACCATATATTTT
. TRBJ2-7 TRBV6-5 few CASSQQGGRDDEQYF TGTGCCAGCAGCCAGCAGGGGGGGCGGGACGACGAGCAGTACTTC
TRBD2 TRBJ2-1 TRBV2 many CASAAQAGGYNEQFF TGTGCCAGCGCGGCCCAGGCGGGGGGCTACAATGAGCAGTTCTTC
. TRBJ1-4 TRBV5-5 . CASSLGDRATNEKLFF TGTGCCAGCAGCTTGGGGGACCGTGCAACTAATGAAAAACTGTTTTTT
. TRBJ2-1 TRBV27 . CASKRTPHLDYNEQFF TGTGCCAGCAAAAGGACACCCCATCTTGACTACAATGAGCAGTTCTTC
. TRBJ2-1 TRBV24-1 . CATSDVRDNEQFF TGTGCCACCAGTGATGTTCGAGACAATGAGCAGTTCTTC
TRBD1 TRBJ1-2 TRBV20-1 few CSARDPGQGATHYGYTF TGCAGTGCTAGAGATCCGGGACAGGGGGCGACCCACTATGGCTACACCTTC
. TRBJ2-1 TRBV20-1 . CSATRAFNEQFF TGCAGTGCTACGAGGGCCTTCAATGAGCAGTTCTTC
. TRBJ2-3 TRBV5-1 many CASSPTGARDTQYF TGCGCCAGCAGCCCGACGGGGGCGAGAGATACGCAGTATTTT
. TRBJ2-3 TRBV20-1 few CSARRAGPTDTQYF TGCAGTGCTAGAAGGGCGGGCCCCACAGATACGCAGTATTTT
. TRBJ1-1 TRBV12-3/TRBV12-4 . CASSFFQGMNTEAFF TGTGCCAGCAGTTTTTTCCAGGGGATGAACACTGAAGCTTTCTTT
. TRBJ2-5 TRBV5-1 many CASSATEETQYF TGCGCCAGCAGCGCTACCGAAGAGACCCAGTACTTC
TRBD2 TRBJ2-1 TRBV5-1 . CASSLGFTSGGGSYNEQFF TGCGCCAGCAGCTTGGGATTTACTAGCGGGGGGGGCTCCTACAATGAGCAGTTCTTC
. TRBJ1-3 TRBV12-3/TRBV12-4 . CASSLAPGTYSGNTIYF TGTGCCAGCAGTTTAGCCCCCGGGACCTACTCTGGAAACACCATATATTTT
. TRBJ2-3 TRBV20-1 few CSARRRDTQYF TGCAGTGCTAGACGCCGCGATACGCAGTATTTT
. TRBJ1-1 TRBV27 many CASSFVGVNTEAFF TGTGCCAGCAGTTTCGTCGGGGTGAACACTGAAGCTTTCTTT
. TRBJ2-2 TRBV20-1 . CSARVTVSGELFF TGCAGTGCTAGAGTTACGGTCAGCGGGGAGCTGTTTTTT
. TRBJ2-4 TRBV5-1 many CASSLWGQGDIQYF TGCGCCAGCAGCTTGTGGGGTCAAGGGGACATTCAGTACTTC
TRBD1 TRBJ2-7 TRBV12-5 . CASGLTPGQGGYEQYF TGTGCTAGTGGTTTGACTCCGGGACAGGGCGGCTACGAGCAGTACTTC
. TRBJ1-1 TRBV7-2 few CASSLQGVRNTEAFF TGTGCCAGCAGCTTGCAAGGGGTTCGGAACACTGAAGCTTTCTTT
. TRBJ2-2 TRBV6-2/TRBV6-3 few CASSYSRGFPSGELFF TGTGCCAGCAGTTACTCGAGAGGTTTTCCCTCCGGGGAGCTGTTTTTT
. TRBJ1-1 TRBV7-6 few CASSKGPGEGPEAFF TGTGCCAGCAGCAAAGGTCCAGGGGAAGGCCCTGAAGCTTTCTTT
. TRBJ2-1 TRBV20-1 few CSAKAPHNEQFF TGCAGTGCTAAGGCTCCCCACAATGAGCAGTTCTTC
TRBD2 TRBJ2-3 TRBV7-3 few CASSPGLAGFTSTDTQYF TGTGCCAGCAGCCCCGGACTAGCGGGGTTCACTAGCACAGATACGCAGTATTTT
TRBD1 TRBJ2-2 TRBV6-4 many CASSDGTDTGELFF TGTGCCAGCAGTGATGGGACAGACACCGGGGAGCTGTTTTTT
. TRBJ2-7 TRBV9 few CASSPTGSQGSEQYF TGTGCCAGCAGCCCCACAGGGTCCCAGGGAAGCGAGCAGTACTTC
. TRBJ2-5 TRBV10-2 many CASRPGPGSEETQYF TGCGCCAGCCGCCCCGGCCCGGGTTCCGAAGAGACCCAGTACTTC
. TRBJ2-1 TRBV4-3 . CASSQAGSSYNEQFF TGCGCCAGCAGCCAAGCCGGGAGCTCCTACAATGAGCAGTTCTTC
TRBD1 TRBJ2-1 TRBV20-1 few CSARDQAPGTVYNEQFF TGCAGTGCTAGAGATCAAGCCCCCGGGACAGTATACAATGAGCAGTTCTTC
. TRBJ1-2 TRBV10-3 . CAISESGSLYDGYTF TGTGCCATCAGTGAGTCGGGGTCCCTATACGATGGCTACACCTTC
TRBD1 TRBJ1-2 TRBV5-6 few CASSFTGTENYGYTF TGTGCCAGCAGCTTCACCGGGACAGAGAACTATGGCTACACCTTC